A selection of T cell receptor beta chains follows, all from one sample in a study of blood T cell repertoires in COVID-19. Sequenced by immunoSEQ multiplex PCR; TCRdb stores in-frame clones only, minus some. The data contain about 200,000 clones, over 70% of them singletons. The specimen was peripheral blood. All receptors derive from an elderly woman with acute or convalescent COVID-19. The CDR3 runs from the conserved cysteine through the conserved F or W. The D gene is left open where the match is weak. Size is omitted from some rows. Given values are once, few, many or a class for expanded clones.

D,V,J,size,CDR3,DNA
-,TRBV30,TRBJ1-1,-,CAWSVGRDHTEAFF,TGTGCCTGGAGTGTAGGCCGGGATCACACTGAAGCTTTCTTT
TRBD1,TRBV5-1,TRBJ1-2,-,CASSLGDRVADGYTF,TGCGCCAGCAGCTTGGGTGACAGGGTAGCGGATGGCTACACCTTC
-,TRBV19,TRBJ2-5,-,CASSIAPTGRETQYF,TGTGCCAGTAGTATAGCCCCGACAGGGAGGGAGACCCAGTACTTC
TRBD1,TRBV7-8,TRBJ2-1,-,CASSFDRGSYNEQFF,TGTGCCAGCAGCTTTGACAGGGGTTCCTACAATGAGCAGTTCTTC
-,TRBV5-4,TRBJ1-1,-,CASSLPGGSEAFF,TGTGCCAGCAGCCTCCCGGGGGGGTCTGAAGCTTTCTTT
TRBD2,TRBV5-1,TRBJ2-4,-,CASSLVTSGRAGQNIQYF,TGCGCCAGCAGCTTGGTTACTAGCGGGAGGGCCGGCCAAAACATTCAGTACTTC
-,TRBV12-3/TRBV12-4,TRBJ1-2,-,CASSLGRGYTF,TGTGCCAGCAGTTTAGGTCGTGGCTACACCTTC
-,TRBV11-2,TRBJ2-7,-,CASSLERRGEQYF,TGTGCCAGCAGCTTGGAGAGGAGGGGCGAGCAGTACTTC
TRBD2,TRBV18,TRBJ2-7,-,CASSQRGRLYEQYF,TGTGCCAGCTCACAGCGGGGGCGTCTCTACGAGCAGTACTTC
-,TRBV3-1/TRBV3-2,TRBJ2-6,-,CASSQRDGANVLTF,TGTGCCAGCAGCCAGCGTGATGGGGCCAACGTCCTGACTTTC
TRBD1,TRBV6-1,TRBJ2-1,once,CASSDSGQGAYNEQFF,TGTGCCAGCAGTGATTCCGGACAGGGGGCATACAATGAGCAGTTCTTC
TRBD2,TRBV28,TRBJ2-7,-,CASSSGLAGTYEQYF,TGTGCCAGCAGCTCGGGACTAGCGGGGACCTACGAGCAGTACTTC
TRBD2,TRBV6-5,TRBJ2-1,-,CASRTAGGPYNEQFF,TGTGCCAGCAGAACAGCGGGGGGTCCCTACAATGAGCAGTTCTTC
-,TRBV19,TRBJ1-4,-,CASSMPFGKLFF,TGTGCCAGTAGTATGCCATTCGGGAAACTGTTTTTT
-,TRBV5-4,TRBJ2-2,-,CASSFVRDTGELFF,TGTGCCAGCAGCTTCGTTAGAGACACCGGGGAGCTGTTTTTT
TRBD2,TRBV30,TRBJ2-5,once,CAWSSGTSAETQYF,TGTGCCTGGAGCAGTGGGACTAGCGCGGAGACCCAGTACTTC
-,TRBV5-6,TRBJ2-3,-,CAGRRKNTDTQYF,TGTGCCGGAAGGAGAAAGAACACAGATACGCAGTATTTT
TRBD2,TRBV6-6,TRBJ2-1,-,CASRPLAGLYNEQFF,TGTGCCAGCAGACCCCTAGCGGGGTTATACAATGAGCAGTTCTTC
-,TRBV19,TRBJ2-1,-,CASAVSAASNEQFF,TGTGCCAGTGCGGTTAGCGCCGCTTCCAATGAGCAGTTCTTC
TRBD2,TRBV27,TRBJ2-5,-,CASSSSTSGRRETQYF,TGTGCCAGCAGTTCCTCGACTAGCGGGAGGAGGGAGACCCAGTACTTC
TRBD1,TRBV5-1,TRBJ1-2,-,CASSATGGLSF,TGCGCCAGCAGCGCGACAGGGGGATTAAGCTTC
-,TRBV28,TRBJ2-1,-,CASRLQGEPLAEQFF,TGTGCCAGCAGGCTACAGGGAGAACCCCTCGCTGAGCAGTTCTTC
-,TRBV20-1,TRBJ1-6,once,CSASTRTYNSPLHF,TGCAGTGCTAGTACTAGGACCTATAATTCACCCCTCCACTTT
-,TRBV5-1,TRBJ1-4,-,CASSLESRENEKLFF,TGCGCCAGCAGCTTGGAATCTCGCGAGAATGAAAAACTGTTTTTT
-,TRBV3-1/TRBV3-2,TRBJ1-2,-,CASSQADSLGYTF,TGTGCCAGCAGCCAAGCGGACAGTCTGGGCTACACCTTC
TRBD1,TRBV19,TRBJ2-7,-,CASSEDRGNEQYF,TGTGCCAGTAGCGAGGACAGGGGAAACGAGCAGTACTTC
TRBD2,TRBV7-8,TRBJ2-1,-,CASSLVITSGASNNEQFF,TGTGCCAGCAGCTTAGTGATAACTAGCGGGGCCTCTAATAATGAGCAGTTCTTC
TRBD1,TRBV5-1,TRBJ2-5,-,CASSLLKGAAETQYF,TGCGCCAGCAGCTTGCTTAAGGGGGCCGCAGAGACCCAGTACTTC
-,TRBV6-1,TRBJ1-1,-,CASSDRGYTEAFF,TGTGCCAGCAGTGACAGGGGCTATACTGAAGCTTTCTTT
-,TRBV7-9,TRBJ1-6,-,CASSPWEAYNSPLHF,TGTGCCAGCAGCCCTTGGGAGGCATATAATTCACCCCTCCACTTT
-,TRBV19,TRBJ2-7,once,CASSMRRAFGDEQYF,TGTGCCAGTAGCATGCGGAGGGCGTTTGGCGACGAGCAGTACTTC